Below are 19 T cell receptor beta chains sequenced from a single sample in a study of cytomegalovirus exposure and HLA in healthy donors. The PCR employed 60 Vbeta primers together with 13 Jbeta primers. The table came from immunoSEQ multiplex PCR; TCRdb's copy has only in-frame clones and leaves some out. This table lists about 200,000 clones. Sample: PBMCs. The receptors were gathered from a man aged 25 to 40 in good health and CMV-seronegative.

The chain couples TRBV4-1 to TRBJ1-5; D not certain. The V end was cut by 2 bases, the J end by 1 base, with 9 bases between. The CDR3 is 15 residues long. CDR1 is MGHRA, CDR2 YSYEKL, per germline. The CDR3 sequence: CASSQLGGSNQPQHF. The CDR3 coding sequence is TGCGCCAGCAGCCAACTAGGCGGAAGCAATCAGCCCCAGCATTTT.

V usage is TRBV7-3 and J usage is TRBJ2-2; no clear D gene. V lost 4 bases to trimming and J lost 5 bases, with 8 bases between them. Per germline, CDR1 SGHTA and CDR2 FQGTGA. The CDR3 is made up of 13 amino acids. The CDR3 DNA is TGTGCCAGCAGCTCCTCCCGGACCGGGGAGCTGTTTTTT. It yields the protein CASSSSRTGELFF.

The chain joins TRBV6-5 to TRBJ1-4; the D gene is possibly TRBD1 (5 bases). Trimming cost V 6 bases and J 7 bases, with 12 bases left between them. Germline V gene data show CDR1 as MNHEY and CDR2 as SVGAGI. The CDR3 spans 13 residues. CDR3: CASRRTKGEKLFF. DNA of the CDR3: TGTGCCAGCAGAAGGACAAAGGGTGAAAAACTGTTTTTT.

The genes are TRBV7-8 and TRBJ2-7; 11 bases map to TRBD2. V shed 1 base, J shed 2 bases, and the junction held 4 bases outside the gene matches. The CDR3 extends over 16 amino acids. CDR1 is SGHVS, CDR2 FQNEAQ, per germline. The CDR3 loop is CASSLGLAGTTYEQYF. CDR3 sequence (DNA): TGTGCCAGCAGCTTAGGACTAGCGGGAACAACCTACGAGCAGTACTTC.

The chain couples TRBV5-1 to TRBJ2-1, with D perhaps matching TRBD2 (6 bases). Per germline, CDR1 SGHRS and CDR2 YFSETQ. V lost 4 bases, J lost 0 bases, and 14 bases lay in between. This CDR3 contains 16 residues. CDR3 DNA: TGCGCCAGCAGCCCTCCACTAGCTAGCTCCTACAATGAGCAGTTCTTC. It translates to CASSPPLASSYNEQFF.

The chain carries TRBV7-9 and TRBJ2-7; TRBD2 agrees at 7 bases. CDR1 SEHNR and CDR2 FQNEAQ come from the germline V gene (reference sequence). The V and J ends lost 6 bases and 4 bases, in that order; junction bases with no gene match: 9. This CDR3 has 14 amino acids. The CDR3 nucleotides are TGTGCCAGCAGGGGCGGGAGTCCCCTGTACGAGCAGTACTTC. Its translation is CASRGGSPLYEQYF.

J is TRBJ2-7 and V is TRBV19; the match to TRBD1 covers 8 bases. The V segment lost 8 bases and the J segment 3 bases; nucleotides outside the gene matches: 6. Germline assignment: CDR1 LNHDA and CDR2 SQIVND (reference sequence). The CDR3 contains 13 residues. The chain's CDR3 is CASENRGDYEQYF. The CDR3 coding sequence is TGTGCCAGTGAAAACAGGGGGGACTACGAGCAGTACTTC.

V usage is TRBV19 and J usage is TRBJ1-2; D possibly corresponds to TRBD1 (6 bases). V was trimmed by 3 bases and J by 2 bases, leaving 16 bases between them. CDR3 length: 16 amino acids. The V gene's germline CDR1 is LNHDA and CDR2 SQIVND (reference sequence). The chain's CDR3 is CASSISPGQGNYGYTF. The DNA for the CDR3 is TGTGCCAGTAGTATCAGCCCCGGGCAGGGGAACTATGGCTACACCTTC.

V usage is TRBV5-1 and J usage is TRBJ2-2; perhaps TRBD2 as D (6 bases). This CDR3 has 16 amino acids. Per germline, CDR1 SGHRS and CDR2 YFSETQ. Trimming left V 0 bases short and J 2 bases short, with 11 bases between. CDR3 region: CASSLVMAGNTGELFF. The CDR3 coding sequence is TGCGCCAGCAGCTTGGTGATGGCGGGAAACACCGGGGAGCTGTTTTTT.

This sequence joins TRBV29-1 and TRBJ1-3; D call uncertain. The CDR3 contains 12 residues. The ends were cut back, 6 bases at V and 1 base at J, with 7 bases in the middle. CDR1 and CDR2 (germline): SQVTM, ANQGSEA. The DNA of the CDR3 is TGCAGCGTGCCCCTATCTGGAAACACCATATATTTT. Its protein product is CSVPLSGNTIYF. The complete variable domain, with remaining parts taken from reference TRBV29-1 and TRBJ1-3, reads SAVISQKPSRDICQRGTSLTIQCQVDSQVTMMFWYRQQPGQSLTLIATANQGSEATYESGFVIDKFPISRPNLTFSTLTVSNMSPEDSSIYLCSVPLSGNTIYFGEGSWLTVV.

The chain is built from TRBV10-3 and TRBJ2-1; TRBD1 aligns across 10 bases. CDR1 ENHRY and CDR2 SYGVKD come from the germline V gene. The CDR3 totals 18 residues. V lost 0 bases to trimming and J lost 8 bases; unmatched junction nucleotides: 13. Written as DNA, the CDR3 is TGTGCCATCAGTGAGTCGATCCTCCGGGACAGGGGAGTACATGAGCAGTTCTTC. Protein: CAISESILRDRGVHEQFF.

Judged by frequency, this clone is medium-sized. The CDR3, as DNA: TGTGCCAGCAGTTCCCAGGGGGCCGCTAATGAAAAACTGTTTTTT. This encodes CASSSQGAANEKLFF. The chain combines TRBV28 with TRBJ1-4; 8 nucleotides line up with TRBD1. V lost 4 bases and J lost 3; bases outside the gene matches: 4. CDR1 is MDHEN, CDR2 SYDVKM, per germline. CDR3 length equals 15 residues.

The rearrangement links TRBV7-9 to TRBJ2-7; weak D call: TRBD2 (5 bases). The V gene's germline CDR1 is SEHNR and CDR2 FQNEAQ (reference sequence). Trimming cost V 2 bases and J 7 bases, with 9 bases left between them. This CDR3 contains 12 residues. The CDR3: CASSLQAEEQYF. The CDR3 nucleotides are TGTGCCAGCAGCTTACAAGCGGAAGAGCAGTACTTC.

The genes are TRBV29-1 and TRBJ2-7; 13 bases align to TRBD2. V shed 6 bases, J shed 4 bases, and the junction held 24 bases outside the gene matches. Per the germline V gene, CDR1 is SQVTM and CDR2 is ANQGSEA. The CDR3 spans 20 residues. CDR3 protein: CSVHLPTERTSGRKVYEQYF. CDR3 DNA: TGCAGCGTCCACCTTCCTACCGAAAGGACTAGCGGGAGAAAGGTGTACGAGCAGTACTTC.

The V and J genes are TRBV27 and TRBJ2-3; 11 bases agree with TRBD2. Trimming removed 3 bases from V and 4 bases from J; junction bases left unmatched: 6. Per the germline V gene, CDR1 is MNHEY and CDR2 is SMNVEV (reference sequence). The CDR3 consists of 16 residues. This chain's CDR3 is CASSFRTSGHSDTQYF. The CDR3 nucleotides are TGTGCCAGCAGTTTTCGGACTAGCGGGCACTCAGATACGCAGTATTTT.

V gene TRBV9 combines with J gene TRBJ1-1; D call uncertain. Trimming left V 4 bases short and J 4 bases short, with 11 bases between. The CDR3 contains 13 residues. CDR1 and CDR2 from the germline V gene are SGDLS and YYNGEE. The CDR3 region is CASSPWGGTEAFF. DNA for the CDR3: TGTGCCAGCAGCCCCTGGGGAGGCACTGAAGCTTTCTTT.

The chain combines TRBV28 with TRBJ1-1, with D unresolved. This CDR3 comprises 10 residues. CDR1 and CDR2 from the germline V gene are MDHEN and SYDVKM. Between the trimmed V and J ends, which lost 8 bases and 5 bases, there was a span of 6 bases. CDR3 DNA: TGTGCCAGCCGGGGTACTGAAGCTTTCTTT. Its translation is CASRGTEAFF. Together with reference TRBV28 and TRBJ1-1, the CDR3 gives the full variable domain: DVKVTQSSRYLVKRTGEKVFLECVQDMDHENMFWYRQDPGLGLRLIYFSYDVKMKEKGDIPEGYSVSREKKERFSLILESASTNQTSMYLCASRGTEAFFGQGTRLTVV.

The V call is TRBV5-1, the J call TRBJ2-7, with 11 positions matching TRBD2. CDR3 length equals 15 residues. With V trimmed by 4 bases and J by 4 bases, 7 bases remained unmatched. The germline gives CDR1 SGHRS, CDR2 YFSETQ. The CDR3 DNA reads TGCGCCAGCAGCCAGACTAGCGGGGCGAATTACGAGCAGTACTTC. Translated: CASSQTSGANYEQYF.

V usage is TRBV7-3 and J usage is TRBJ2-3; the match to TRBD2 covers 9 bases. Germline trimming cut 3 bases from V and 2 bases from J; bases unmatched to any gene: 3. Germline V lookup: CDR1 SGHTA, CDR2 FQGTGA. CDR3 length: 15 amino acids. Here the CDR3 reads CASSLAGGITDTQYF. DNA for the CDR3: TGTGCCAGCAGCTTGGCGGGAGGGATCACAGATACGCAGTATTTT.